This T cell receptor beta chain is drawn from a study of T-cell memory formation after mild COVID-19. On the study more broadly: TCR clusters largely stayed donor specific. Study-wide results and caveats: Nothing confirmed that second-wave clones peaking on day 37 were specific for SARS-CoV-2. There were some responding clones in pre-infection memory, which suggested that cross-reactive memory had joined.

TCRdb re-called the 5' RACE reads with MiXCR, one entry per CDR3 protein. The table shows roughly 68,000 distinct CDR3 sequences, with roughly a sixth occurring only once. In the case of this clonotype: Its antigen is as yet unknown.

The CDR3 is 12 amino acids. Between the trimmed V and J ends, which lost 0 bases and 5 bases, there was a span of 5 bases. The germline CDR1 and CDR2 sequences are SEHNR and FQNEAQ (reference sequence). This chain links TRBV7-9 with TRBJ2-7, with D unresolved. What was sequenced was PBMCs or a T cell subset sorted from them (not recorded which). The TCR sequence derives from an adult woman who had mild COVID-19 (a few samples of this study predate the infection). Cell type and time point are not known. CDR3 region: CASSLAVHEQYF. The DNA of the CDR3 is TGTGCCAGCAGCTTAGCGGTCCACGAGCAGTACTTC.